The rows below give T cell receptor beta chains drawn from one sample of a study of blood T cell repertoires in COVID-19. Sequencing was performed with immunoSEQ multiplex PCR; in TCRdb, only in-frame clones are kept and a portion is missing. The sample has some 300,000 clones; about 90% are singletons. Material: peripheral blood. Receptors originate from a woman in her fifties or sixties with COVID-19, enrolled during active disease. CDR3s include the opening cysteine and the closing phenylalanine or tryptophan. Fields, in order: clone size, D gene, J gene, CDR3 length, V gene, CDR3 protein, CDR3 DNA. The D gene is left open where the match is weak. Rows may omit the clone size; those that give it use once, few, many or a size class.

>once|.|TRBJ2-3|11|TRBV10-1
CASSPGDTQYF
TGCGCCAGCAGTCCCGGTGATACGCAGTATTTT
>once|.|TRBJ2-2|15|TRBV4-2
CASSQGRRNSGELFF
TGTGCCAGCAGCCAAGGTCGTCGAAACTCCGGGGAGCTGTTTTTT
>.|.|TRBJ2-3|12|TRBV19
CASRPDTDTQYF
TGTGCCAGTAGACCAGATACCGATACGCAGTATTTT
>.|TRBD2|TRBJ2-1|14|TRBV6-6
CAGGVGAPHNEQFF
TGTGCGGGGGGGGTCGGCGCGCCCCACAATGAGCAGTTCTTC
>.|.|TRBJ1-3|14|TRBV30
CAWSRQSSGNTIYF
TGTGCCTGGAGTCGACAGAGCTCTGGAAACACCATATATTTT
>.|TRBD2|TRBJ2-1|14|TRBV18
CASSPNTSVGEQFF
TGTGCCAGCTCACCAAATACTAGCGTGGGTGAGCAGTTCTTC
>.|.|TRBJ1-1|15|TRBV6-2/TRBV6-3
CASSYPRAGLTEAFF
TGTGCCAGCAGTTACCCCCGGGCAGGGTTAACTGAAGCTTTCTTT
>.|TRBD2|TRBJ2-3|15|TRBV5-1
CASSSTSGSTDTQYF
TGCGCCAGCAGCTCGACTAGCGGGAGTACAGATACGCAGTATTTT
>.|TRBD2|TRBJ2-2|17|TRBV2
CASRGVPGTSGTGELFF
TGTGCCAGCAGAGGGGTACCCGGGACTAGCGGTACCGGGGAGCTGTTTTTT
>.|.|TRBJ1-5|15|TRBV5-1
CASSLSDGSNQPQHF
TGCGCCAGCAGCTTGAGCGACGGTAGCAATCAGCCCCAGCATTTT
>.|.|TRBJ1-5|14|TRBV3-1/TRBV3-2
CASSQAGSNQPQHF
TGTGCCAGCAGCCAAGCAGGATCCAATCAGCCCCAGCATTTT
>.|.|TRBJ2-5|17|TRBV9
CASSLLGGTSSWETQYF
TGTGCCAGCAGCCTCCTCGGGGGAACGAGCTCCTGGGAGACCCAGTACTTC
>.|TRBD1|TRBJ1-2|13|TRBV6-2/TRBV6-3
CASSSTGEYGYTF
TGTGCCAGCAGTTCTACAGGGGAGTATGGCTACACCTTC
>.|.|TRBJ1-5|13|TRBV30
CAWSVEGNQPQHF
TGTGCCTGGAGTGTCGAGGGCAATCAGCCCCAGCATTTT
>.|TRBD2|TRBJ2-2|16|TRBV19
CASRPSGKRNTGELFF
TGTGCCAGTAGACCTAGCGGGAAACGGAACACCGGGGAGCTGTTTTTT
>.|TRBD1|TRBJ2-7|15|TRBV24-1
CATSDRGTGGNEQYF
TGTGCCACCAGTGACCGAGGGACAGGGGGTAACGAGCAGTACTTC
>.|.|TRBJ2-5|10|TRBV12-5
CASRGRTQYF
TGTGCTAGCCGAGGCAGGACCCAGTACTTC
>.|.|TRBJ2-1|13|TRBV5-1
CASTLLQETSRFF
TGCGCCAGCACACTACTCCAAGAAACTTCTCGGTTCTTC
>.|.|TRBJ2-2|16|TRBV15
CATSRAGQKNTGELFF
TGTGCCACCAGCAGGGCAGGACAGAAGAACACCGGGGAGCTGTTTTTT
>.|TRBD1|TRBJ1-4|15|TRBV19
CASRPKTGVNEKLFF
TGTGCCAGCAGACCCAAGACAGGGGTCAATGAAAAACTGTTTTTT
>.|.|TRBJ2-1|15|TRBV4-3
CASSQGSKQADEQFF
TGCGCCAGCAGCCAAGGGTCAAAACAGGCGGATGAGCAGTTCTTC
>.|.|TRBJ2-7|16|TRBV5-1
CASSLASTSDRYEQYF
TGCGCCAGCAGCTTGGCCAGCACCTCAGACAGGTACGAGCAGTACTTC
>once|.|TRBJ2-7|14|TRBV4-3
CASSLAAATYEQYF
TGCGCCAGCAGCCTAGCGGCGGCAACCTACGAGCAGTACTTC
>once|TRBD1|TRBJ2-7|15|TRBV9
CASSVATGESYEQYF
TGTGCCAGCAGCGTAGCGACAGGGGAATCCTACGAGCAGTACTTC
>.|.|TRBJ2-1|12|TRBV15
CATSSRDNEQFF
TGTGCCACCAGCAGCAGGGACAATGAGCAGTTCTTC
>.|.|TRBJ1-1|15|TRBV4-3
CASSHLGARITEAFF
TGCGCCAGCAGCCATCTTGGGGCGAGAATCACTGAAGCTTTCTTT
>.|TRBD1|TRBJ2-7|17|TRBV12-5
CASGLVLSGTGWSGQYF
TGTGCTAGTGGTTTGGTACTCTCCGGGACAGGGTGGTCCGGGCAGTACTTC
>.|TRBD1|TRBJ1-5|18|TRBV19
CASRTRDRESYSNQPQHF
TGTGCCAGTAGGACTCGGGACAGGGAATCTTATAGCAATCAGCCCCAGCATTTT
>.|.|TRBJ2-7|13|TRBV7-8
CASSLGGVFEQYF
TGTGCCAGCAGCTTGGGGGGAGTGTTCGAGCAGTACTTC
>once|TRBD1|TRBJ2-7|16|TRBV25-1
CASSPLGQGPSYEQYF
TGTGCCAGCAGTCCCCTCGGACAGGGGCCCTCCTACGAGCAGTACTTC
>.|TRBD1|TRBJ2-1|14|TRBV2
CASSPGQGAKEQFF
TGTGCCAGCAGTCCGGGACAGGGGGCAAAGGAGCAGTTCTTC
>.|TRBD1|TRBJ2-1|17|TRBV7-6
CASSLQPGQGGYNEQFF
TGTGCCAGCAGCTTGCAACCGGGACAGGGGGGTTACAATGAGCAGTTCTTC
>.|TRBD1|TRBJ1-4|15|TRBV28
CASSSPPGGPEKLFF
TGTGCCAGCAGTTCACCCCCAGGGGGGCCTGAAAAACTGTTTTTT
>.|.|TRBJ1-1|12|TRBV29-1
CSVESDGTEAFF
TGCAGCGTTGAGTCGGATGGGACAGAAGCTTTCTTT
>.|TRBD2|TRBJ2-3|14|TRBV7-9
CASSRGGSTDTQYF
TGTGCCAGCTCCCGGGGGGGCAGCACAGATACGCAGTATTTT